This entry lists 16 T cell receptor beta chains sequenced from one sample in a study of T cells expressing NK-cell markers. TCRdb re-called the 5' RACE reads and catalogs CDR3 proteins one per entry, DNA excluded. Its table records roughly 300,000 distinct CDR3 sequences. Sequenced: blood T cells: a sorted CD56 or NKG2C T cell subset, CD4+ or CD8+ T cells, or bulk PBMC T cells (not recorded which). The receptor source for this set is a woman aged 18 to 75 in good health.

This chain uses TRBV12-3 or TRBV12-4 with TRBJ2-3; TCRdb indicates TRBD1, and absent DNA this call remains unverified. The CDR3 spans 15 residues. CDR3 amino acids: CASGKTGGVTDTQYF.

The chain links TRBV11-2 to TRBJ2-7. CDR3 size: 13 residues. Germline CDR1 SGHAT, CDR2 FQNNGV. The CDR3: CASRHSATYEQYF.

The chain is built from TRBV7-2 and TRBJ1-2; without DNA, the TCRdb call of TRBD1 cannot be checked. CDR1 and CDR2 (germline): SGHTA, FQGNSA. CDR3 length: 15 amino acids. The CDR3 loop reads CASSPGTGGARGYTF.

V and J are TRBV5-1 and TRBJ2-2; without DNA, the TCRdb call of TRBD1 cannot be checked. CDR1 and CDR2 (germline): SGHRS, YFSETQ. The CDR3 extends over 16 amino acids. The CDR3 sequence is CASSLVIGRGTGELFF.

The chain recombines TRBV20-1 with TRBJ1-1; TCRdb outputs TRBD1, but without DNA this stays unchecked. The germline V gene encodes CDR1 DFQATT and CDR2 SNEGSKA (reference sequence). The length of the CDR3 is 12 residues. The CDR3 here is CSARRGEVVAFF.

The chain joins TRBV28 to TRBJ2-1; TCRdb indicates TRBD2, and absent DNA this call remains unverified. Germline V gene sequence: CDR1 MDHEN, CDR2 SYDVKM. The CDR3 runs to 17 residues. The CDR3 loop is CASSLSGGRYRYNEQFF. Complete variable domain (other parts from reference TRBV28 and TRBJ2-1): DVKVTQSSRYLVKRTGEKVFLECVQDMDHENMFWYRQDPGLGLRLIYFSYDVKMKEKGDIPEGYSVSREKKERFSLILESASTNQTSMYLCASSLSGGRYRYNEQFFGPGTRLTVL.

This chain joins TRBV12-3 or TRBV12-4 and TRBJ2-4; the D gene TCRdb calls, TRBD1, cannot be checked with no DNA. The CDR3 is made up of 16 amino acids. The chain's CDR3 is CASSLQGTLAKNIQYF.

The chain uses TRBV20-1 and TRBJ1-2. CDR1 is DFQATT and CDR2 is SNEGSKA in the germline V gene (reference sequence). The CDR3 loop spans 11 amino acids. The CDR3 reads CSARGPYGYTF.

The chain has TRBV24-1 and TRBJ2-1; TCRdb outputs TRBD2, but without DNA this stays unchecked. Germline CDR1 KGHDR, CDR2 SFDVKD. The CDR3 spans 16 residues. CDR3 protein: CATSDPPGLGYNEQFF.

The rearrangement joins TRBV5-4 to TRBJ2-3; TCRdb indicates TRBD2, and absent DNA this call remains unverified. CDR3 length: 16 amino acids. CDR1 is SGHNT, CDR2 YYREEE, per germline (reference sequence). The CDR3 loop is CASSTRSGSQPDTQYF.

This chain links TRBV5-6 with TRBJ2-1; TCRdb picks TRBD1, but there is no DNA to check that call. Germline-derived CDR1 and CDR2 are SGHDT and YYEEEE. This CDR3 has 14 amino acids. This CDR3 is CASSLGQKTSEQFF.

This chain links TRBV5-5 with TRBJ2-5; the TCRdb D gene call, TRBD2, has no DNA to confirm it. The CDR3 runs to 18 residues. The germline V gene encodes CDR1 SGHKS and CDR2 YYEKEE (reference sequence). The CDR3 reads CASSFHTSGGGYQETQYF.

This chain uses TRBV5-5 with TRBJ2-1; the D gene TCRdb calls, TRBD2, cannot be checked with no DNA. This CDR3 contains 17 residues. Looked up from germline, CDR1 is SGHKS and CDR2 is YYEKEE (reference sequence). CDR3 protein: CASSLPTSGGRYNEQFF.

The rearrangement links TRBV5-1 to TRBJ2-6. CDR3 length: 14 residues. Germline V gives CDR1 SGHRS, CDR2 YFSETQ. The CDR3 loop reads CASSFQSGANVLTF.

The rearrangement joins TRBV4-3 to TRBJ1-3; TCRdb's D call, TRBD1, is unchecked because there is no DNA. The CDR3 is 16 amino acids. CDR1 and CDR2 (germline): LGHNA, YSLEER. CDR3 amino acids: CASSQDRGRAGNTIYF.

The V gene is TRBV2, the J gene TRBJ2-1; TCRdb calls TRBD1, which cannot be checked without DNA. Germline CDR1 reads SNHLY; CDR2 reads FYNNEI. CDR3 length: 13 residues. The CDR3 protein is CAFAPLGGTEQFF.